The rows below give T cell receptor beta chains drawn from one sample of a study of cytomegalovirus exposure and HLA in healthy donors. Profiled with immunoSEQ multiplex PCR; TCRdb holds only in-frame clones, not every one. The sample has roughly 35,000 clones, and its top ten clones hold about 1.9%. Material for sequencing was PBMCs. These receptor sequences come from a woman in her forties in good health and CMV-seropositive. The CDR3 runs from the conserved cysteine through the conserved F or W. The D gene is left open where the match is weak.

>TRBV19|TRBJ2-1|17|-
CASSILSGRGPYNEQFF
TGTGCCAGTAGTATCCTCTCGGGGCGGGGGCCATACAATGAGCAGTTCTTC
>TRBV15|TRBJ2-1|18|TRBD2
CATSSGTSGYLLNNEQFF
TGTGCCACCAGCTCCGGGACTAGCGGATACCTATTAAACAATGAGCAGTTCTTC
>TRBV15|TRBJ1-6|16|-
CATSRGSGALNSPLHF
TGTGCCACCAGCAGAGGCTCAGGGGCCCTAAATTCACCCCTCCACTTT
>TRBV7-6|TRBJ1-4|14|TRBD1
CASSFGTGSEKLFF
TGTGCCAGCAGCTTCGGGACAGGGAGCGAAAAACTGTTTTTT
>TRBV2|TRBJ2-5|16|TRBD2
CASSVLAGGPQETQYF
TGTGCCAGCAGTGTGTTAGCGGGAGGGCCTCAAGAGACCCAGTACTTC
>TRBV28|TRBJ2-7|13|-
CASSLSPSYEQYF
TGTGCCAGCAGTTTATCCCCGTCCTACGAGCAGTACTTC
>TRBV18|TRBJ2-2|17|-
CASSLNSAGASTGELFF
TGTGCCAGCTCACTGAACTCGGCGGGGGCGAGCACCGGGGAGCTGTTTTTT
>TRBV12-5|TRBJ2-5|19|TRBD1
CASGLDRDRVNEGRETQYF
TGTGCTAGTGGTTTAGACCGGGACAGGGTCAATGAGGGCCGAGAGACCCAGTACTTC
>TRBV5-6|TRBJ2-1|15|TRBD1
CASSFTGGIYNEQFF
TGTGCCAGCAGCTTCACAGGGGGGATCTACAATGAGCAGTTCTTC
>TRBV10-1|TRBJ2-3|14|-
CASSGHLLTDTQYF
TGCGCCAGCAGTGGTCACTTACTCACAGATACGCAGTATTTT
>TRBV25-1|TRBJ2-7|12|-
CASSRTATGQYF
TGTGCCAGCAGCCGGACAGCAACCGGGCAGTACTTC
>TRBV5-1|TRBJ1-1|16|-
CASSLGHGVVGTEAFF
TGCGCCAGCAGCCTGGGTCACGGGGTTGTCGGTACTGAAGCTTTCTTT
>TRBV7-3|TRBJ2-1|13|-
CASSSISRSGQFF
TGTGCCAGCAGCTCAATAAGTCGTTCCGGGCAGTTCTTC